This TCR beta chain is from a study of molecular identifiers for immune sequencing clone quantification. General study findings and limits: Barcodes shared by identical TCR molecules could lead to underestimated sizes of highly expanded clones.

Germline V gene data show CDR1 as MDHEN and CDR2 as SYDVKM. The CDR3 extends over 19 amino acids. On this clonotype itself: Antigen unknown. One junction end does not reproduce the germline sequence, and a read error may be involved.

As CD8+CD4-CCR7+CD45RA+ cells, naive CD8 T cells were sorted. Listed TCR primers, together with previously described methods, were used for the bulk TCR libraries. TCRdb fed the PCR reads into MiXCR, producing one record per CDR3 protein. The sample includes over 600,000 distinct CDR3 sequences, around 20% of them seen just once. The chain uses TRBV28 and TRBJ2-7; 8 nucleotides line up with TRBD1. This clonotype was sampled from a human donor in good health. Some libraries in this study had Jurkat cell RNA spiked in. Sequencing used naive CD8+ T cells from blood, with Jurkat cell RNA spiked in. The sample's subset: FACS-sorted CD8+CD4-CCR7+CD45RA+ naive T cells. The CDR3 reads CASSLFPSSGPGQAYERYF. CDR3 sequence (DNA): TGTGCCAGCAGTTTATTCCCCAGCTCCGGCCCGGGACAGGCCTACGAGCGGTACTTC. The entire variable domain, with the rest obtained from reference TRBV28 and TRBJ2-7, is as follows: DVKVTQSSRYLVKRTGEKVFLECVQDMDHENMFWYRQDPGLGLRLIYFSYDVKMKEKGDIPEGYSVSREKKERFSLILESASTNQTSMYLCASSLFPSSGPGQAYERYFGPGTRLTVT.